This T cell receptor (beta chain) was recorded in a study of blood T cells in healthy people across ages. Study-wide findings and caveats: A roughly linear age-dependent decrease characterized TCR beta diversity per million T cells.

Trimming removed 2 bases at V and 13 bases at J, with 12 bases between. This CDR3 is built from 12 residues. Germline V gives CDR1 MGHRA, CDR2 YSYEKL. The authors ran a second PCR of about 6 to 12 cycles using a sample-barcoded 5' primer and a J-beta primer mix. MiXCR, applied by TCRdb to the 5' RACE reads, yields one record per CDR3 protein. The sample includes over 1,500,000 distinct CDR3 sequences, about 50% of them seen just once. As for this clonotype: Its matching antigen is unknown.

The chain carries TRBV4-1 and TRBJ2-4; D call uncertain. The source is a woman between 35 and 50 years old in good health. The sample was blood. CDR3 coding DNA: TGCGCCAGCAGCCAAACTTTGGGCGTGCAGTACTTC. Translated, it gives CASSQTLGVQYF.